This T cell receptor (beta chain) was profiled in a study of early T cells in non-severe SARS-CoV-2 infection. Study information: Investigators sequenced bulk RNA drawn from unsorted whole blood, and chains remained unpaired.

Attached unique molecular identifiers marked individual cDNA molecules. From the 5' RACE reads, TCRdb called clonotypes with MiXCR, one entry per CDR3 protein. Of tens of thousands of distinct CDR3 sequences listed, about 6.2% are singletons. Regarding the study as a whole: VDJdb matching favored anti-spike CD8 responses, missing private and CD4 specificities.

Concerning this clonotype: The target antigen is unknown.

This clonotype was sampled from an adult who was a healthcare worker with PCR-confirmed SARS-CoV-2 infection or an uninfected control (not recorded which). The material sequenced was whole blood.

The CDR3 loop reads CASKFEGGNQPQHF. The CDR3 coding sequence is TGTGCCAGTAAATTTGAGGGGGGCAATCAGCCCCAGCATTTT. J is TRBJ1-5 and V is TRBV19, with D tentatively TRBD1 (6 bases). This CDR3 comprises 14 residues. Germline V gene data show CDR1 as LNHDA and CDR2 as SQIVND (reference sequence). V lost 7 bases and J lost 2, with 12 bases in between. Looking up the rest from reference TRBV19 and TRBJ1-5 gives the full variable domain: DGGITQSPKYLFRKEGQNVTLSCEQNLNHDAMYWYRQDPGQGLRLIYYSQIVNDFQKGDIAEGYSVSREKKESFPLTVTSAQKNPTAFYLCASKFEGGNQPQHFGDGTRLSIL.